This T cell receptor beta chain came from a study of T cells in narcolepsy. Across the whole study: Healthy controls were enrolled alongside patients with narcolepsy type 1 or type 2. Findings and caveats of the study: Reportedly, autoreactive clonotypes were serially detected in patients' blood but not controls'. Same-patient CSF and blood CD4+ T cell clonotypes included HCRT-specific and TRIB2-specific autoreactive ones. In some patient and control memory CD4+ samples, autoreactive clones were absent.

As concerns this clone: Its antigen is not known.

TCRdb's table, derived via immunoSEQ multiplex PCR, lists solely in-frame clones and lacks some. The sample yields 30,000 or so clones, around three quarters seen once. Trimming removed 2 bases at V and 7 bases at J, with 23 bases between. Per germline, CDR1 KGHSH and CDR2 LQKENI. The CDR3 is made up of 17 amino acids. This TCR was sampled from a human donor in good health. V gene TRBV18 combines with J gene TRBJ1-2, with a weak D call TRBD1 (5 bases). Specimen: memory (CD45RA-) CD4+ T cells from blood. This chain's CDR3 is CASSPSSPQGSKGGYTF. CDR3 coding DNA: TGTGCCAGCTCACCATCATCCCCCCAGGGCTCAAAAGGTGGCTACACCTTC.